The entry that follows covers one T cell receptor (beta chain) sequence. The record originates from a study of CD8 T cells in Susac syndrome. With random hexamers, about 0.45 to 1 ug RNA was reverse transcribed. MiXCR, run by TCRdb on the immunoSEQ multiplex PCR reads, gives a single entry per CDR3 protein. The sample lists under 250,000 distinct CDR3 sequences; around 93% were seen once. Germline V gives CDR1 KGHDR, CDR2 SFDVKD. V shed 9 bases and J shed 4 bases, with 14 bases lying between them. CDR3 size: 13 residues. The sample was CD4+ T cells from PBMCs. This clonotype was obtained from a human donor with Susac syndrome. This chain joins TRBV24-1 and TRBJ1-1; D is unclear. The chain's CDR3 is CATSAPGGTEAFF. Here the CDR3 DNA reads TGTGCCACCTCCGCTCCGGGCGGCACTGAAGCTTTCTTT.